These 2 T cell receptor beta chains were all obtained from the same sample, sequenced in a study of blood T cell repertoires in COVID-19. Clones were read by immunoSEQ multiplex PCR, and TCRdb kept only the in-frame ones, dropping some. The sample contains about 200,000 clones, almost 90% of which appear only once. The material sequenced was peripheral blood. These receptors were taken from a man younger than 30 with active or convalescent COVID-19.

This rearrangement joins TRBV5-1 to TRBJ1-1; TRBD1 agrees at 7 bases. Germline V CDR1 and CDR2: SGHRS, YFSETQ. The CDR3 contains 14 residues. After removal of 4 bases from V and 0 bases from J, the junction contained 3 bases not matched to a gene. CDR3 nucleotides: TGCGCCAGCAGCCCGGGACAGATGAACACTGAAGCTTTCTTT. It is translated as CASSPGQMNTEAFF.

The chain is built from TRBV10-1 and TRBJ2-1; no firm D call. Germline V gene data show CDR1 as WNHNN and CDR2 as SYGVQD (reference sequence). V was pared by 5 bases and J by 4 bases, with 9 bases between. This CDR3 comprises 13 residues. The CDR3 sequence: CASSSRKYNEQFF. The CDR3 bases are TGCGCCAGCAGTAGCAGGAAATACAATGAGCAGTTCTTC.